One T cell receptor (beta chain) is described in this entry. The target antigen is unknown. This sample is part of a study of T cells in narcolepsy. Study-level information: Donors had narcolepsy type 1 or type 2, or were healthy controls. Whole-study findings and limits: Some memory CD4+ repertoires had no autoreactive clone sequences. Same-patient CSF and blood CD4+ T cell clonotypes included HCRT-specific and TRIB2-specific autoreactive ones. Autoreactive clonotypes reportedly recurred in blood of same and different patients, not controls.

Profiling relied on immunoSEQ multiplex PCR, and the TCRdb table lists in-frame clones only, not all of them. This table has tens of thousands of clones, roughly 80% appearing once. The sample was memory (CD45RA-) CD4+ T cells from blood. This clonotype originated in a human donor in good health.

The CDR3 DNA sequence: TGCGCCAGCAGCTTGGCACTCGAGGGCAAGACTGAAGCTTTCTTT. It encodes CASSLALEGKTEAFF. The rearrangement links TRBV5-1 to TRBJ1-1; D not certain. Germline V gene sequence: CDR1 SGHRS, CDR2 YFSETQ. Deletions cut 0 bases from V and 5 bases from J, with 14 bases between. The CDR3 is 15 residues long.